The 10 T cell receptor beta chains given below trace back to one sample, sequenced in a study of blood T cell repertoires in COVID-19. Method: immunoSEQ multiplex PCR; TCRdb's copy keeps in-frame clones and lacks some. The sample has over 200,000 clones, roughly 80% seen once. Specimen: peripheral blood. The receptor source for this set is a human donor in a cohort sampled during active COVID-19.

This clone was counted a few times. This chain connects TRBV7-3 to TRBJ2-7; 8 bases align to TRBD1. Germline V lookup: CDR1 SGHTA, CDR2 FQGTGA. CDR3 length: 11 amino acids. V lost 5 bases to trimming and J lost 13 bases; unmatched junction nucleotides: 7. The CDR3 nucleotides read TGTGCCAGCAGCCCACGGACAGGGTCATACTTC. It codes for CASSPRTGSYF.

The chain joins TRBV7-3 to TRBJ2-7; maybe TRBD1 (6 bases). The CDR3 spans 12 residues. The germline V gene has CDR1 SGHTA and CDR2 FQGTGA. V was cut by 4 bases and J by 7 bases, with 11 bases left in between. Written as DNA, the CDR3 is TGTGCCAGCAGCTCAGGGGTAGGGGAGCAGTACTTC. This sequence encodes CASSSGVGEQYF.

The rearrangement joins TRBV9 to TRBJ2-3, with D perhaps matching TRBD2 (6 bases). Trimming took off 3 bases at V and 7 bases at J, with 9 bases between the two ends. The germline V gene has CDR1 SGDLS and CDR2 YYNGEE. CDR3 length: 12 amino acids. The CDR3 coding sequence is TGTGCCAGCAGCGCGGGAGATTATACGCAGTATTTT. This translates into CASSAGDYTQYF.

CDR3 protein: CASSRRTENQPQHF. The CDR3 DNA reads TGTGCCAGCAGCCGCCGGACAGAGAATCAGCCCCAGCATTTT. The gene calls are TRBV7-8 and TRBJ1-5; D perhaps matches TRBD1 (6 bases). Germline CDR1 and CDR2: SGHVS and FQNEAQ. CDR3 length: 14 residues. The V end lost 5 bases, the J end lost 4 bases, and 12 bases lay between the germline ends.

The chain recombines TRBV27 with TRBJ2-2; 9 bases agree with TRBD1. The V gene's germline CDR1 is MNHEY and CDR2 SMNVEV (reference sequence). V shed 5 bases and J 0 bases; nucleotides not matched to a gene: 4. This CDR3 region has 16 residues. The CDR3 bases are TGTGCCAGCAGTCCCCGACAGGGGGCGAACACCGGGGAGCTGTTTTTT. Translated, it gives CASSPRQGANTGELFF.

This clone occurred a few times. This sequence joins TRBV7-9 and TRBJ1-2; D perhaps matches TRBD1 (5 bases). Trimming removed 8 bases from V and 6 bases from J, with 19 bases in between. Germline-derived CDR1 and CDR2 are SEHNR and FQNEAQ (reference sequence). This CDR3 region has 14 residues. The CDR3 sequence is CASGADPPLDGYTF. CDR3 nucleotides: TGTGCCAGCGGGGCTGACCCCCCTCTCGATGGCTACACCTTC.

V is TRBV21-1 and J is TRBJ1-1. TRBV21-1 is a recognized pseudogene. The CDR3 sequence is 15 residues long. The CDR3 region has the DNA TGTGCCAGCAGCCTGGGGGGGGCTGAGGACACTGAAGCTTTCTTT. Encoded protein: CASSLGGAEDTEAFF.

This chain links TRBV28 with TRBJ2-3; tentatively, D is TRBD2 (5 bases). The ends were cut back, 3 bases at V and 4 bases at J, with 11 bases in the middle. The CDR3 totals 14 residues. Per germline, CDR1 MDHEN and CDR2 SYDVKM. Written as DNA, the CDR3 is TGTGCCAGCAGTTTGACGACTATCGCAGATACGCAGTATTTT. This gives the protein CASSLTTIADTQYF.

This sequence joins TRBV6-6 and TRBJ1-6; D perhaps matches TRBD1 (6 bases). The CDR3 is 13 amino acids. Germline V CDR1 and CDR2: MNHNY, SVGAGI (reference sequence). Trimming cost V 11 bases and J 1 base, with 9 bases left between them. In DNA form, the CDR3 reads TGTGCCGAGGGGGTATCCTATAATTCACCCCTCCACTTT. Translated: CAEGVSYNSPLHF.

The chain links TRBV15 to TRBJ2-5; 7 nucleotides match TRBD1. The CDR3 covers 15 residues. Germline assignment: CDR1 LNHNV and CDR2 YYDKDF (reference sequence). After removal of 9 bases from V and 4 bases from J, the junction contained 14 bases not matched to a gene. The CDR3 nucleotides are TGTGCCACTAGCCGGAAAGGGGGCGCGGGAGAGACCCAGTACTTC. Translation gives CATSRKGGAGETQYF.